The 26 T cell receptor beta chains in this list originate from one sample, sequenced in a study of T-cell reconstitution after alpha-beta-depleted transplantation in children. During its preparation, the TCRbeta library received unique molecular identifiers. Via MiXCR, TCRdb re-called the PCR reads, giving one row per CDR3 protein. There are 120,000 or so distinct CDR3 sequences in the sample; 20% to 25% occur only once, and about 10% lies in the top ten. The source material was PBMCs, mostly from graft donor cells, sampled 180 days after TCRalphabeta/CD19-depleted stem cell transplant. All receptors come from a male patient aged 2 to 10 who had a stem cell transplant for chronic granulomatous disease, so the T cells may come from the graft donor.

V usage is TRBV20-1 and J usage is TRBJ2-3; D not resolved. This CDR3 is 17 amino acids long. Per the germline V gene, CDR1 is DFQATT and CDR2 is SNEGSKA (reference sequence). V lost 1 base, J lost 0 bases, and 17 bases lay in between. In DNA, the CDR3 is TGCAGTGCTAGAGTTAGAACGGCAGCGCCTAGCACAGATACGCAGTATTTT. Protein: CSARVRTAAPSTDTQYF.

This rearrangement joins TRBV12-3 or TRBV12-4 to TRBJ2-2, with a tentative D call TRBD1 (6 bases). V was cut by 6 bases and J by 4 bases, with 21 bases left in between. The CDR3 runs 17 residues. The CDR3 here is CASRENGQNHATGELFF. Written as DNA, the CDR3 is TGTGCCAGCAGAGAGAACGGACAGAACCATGCCACCGGGGAGCTGTTTTTT.

This clonotype was seen repeatedly, ten times or more. The chain combines TRBV28 with TRBJ2-7; tentative D call: TRBD1 (6 bases). This CDR3 has 14 amino acids. The V and J ends lost 3 bases and 5 bases respectively, with 14 bases between them. Germline V gives CDR1 MDHEN, CDR2 SYDVKM. This chain's CDR3 is CASSLDQGLDEQYF. CDR3 sequence (DNA): TGTGCCAGCAGTTTGGACCAGGGGTTGGACGAGCAGTACTTC.

The chain carries TRBV12-3 or TRBV12-4 and TRBJ1-4; D is possibly TRBD1 (5 bases). Trimming stripped 7 bases from V and 12 bases from J, with 12 bases between. This CDR3 spans 11 amino acids. CDR3 in DNA: TGTGCCAGCACCAAGAGGGACGAACTGTTTTTT. It is translated as CASTKRDELFF.

V is TRBV29-1 and J is TRBJ2-1, with 7 bases matching TRBD1. The CDR3 length is 13 residues. Germline V gives CDR1 SQVTM, CDR2 ANQGSEA. Losses at the gene ends were 5 bases for V and 7 bases for J; bases not matched to a gene: 8. CDR3 sequence reads: CSVRQGNGNEQFF. The CDR3 nucleotides read TGCAGCGTTCGACAGGGTAATGGGAATGAGCAGTTCTTC.

The genes are TRBV20-1 and TRBJ2-1; 7 bases are shared with TRBD2. The trim removed 1 base at V and 5 bases at J, leaving 11 bases unmatched. Germline CDR1 is DFQATT and CDR2 is SNEGSKA (reference sequence). CDR3 size: 16 residues. The CDR3 bases are TGCAGTGCTAGAGCCCATGAGACTAGCAGTGACAATGAGCAGTTCTTC. The encoded protein is CSARAHETSSDNEQFF.

The V call is TRBV18, the J call TRBJ2-1, with 7 bases aligning to TRBD2. The CDR3 is 15 amino acids. Losses at the gene ends were 5 bases for V and 2 bases for J; bases not matched to a gene: 6. Germline values: CDR1 KGHSH, CDR2 LQKENI. The CDR3 region has the DNA TGTGCCAGCTCAGTTGGCGGGGGTACCTACAATGAGCAGTTCTTC. This sequence encodes CASSVGGGTYNEQFF.

This clonotype was picked up many times. J is TRBJ2-2 and V is TRBV29-1, with 7 bases aligning to TRBD1. Looked up from germline, CDR1 is SQVTM and CDR2 is ANQGSEA. This CDR3 has 13 residues. V lost 8 bases and J lost 4; bases outside the gene matches: 7. The CDR3 region is CSTRQGGTGELFF. CDR3 bases: TGCAGCACACGACAGGGCGGCACCGGGGAGCTGTTTTTT.

The CDR3 DNA reads TGTGCCAGCAGAATGAGGACGGCTGATAATTCACCCCTCCACTTT. Protein: CASRMRTADNSPLHF. V is TRBV12-3 or TRBV12-4 and J is TRBJ1-6; D gene ambiguous. The CDR3 loop spans 15 amino acids. V lost 6 bases to trimming and J lost 5 bases, with 14 bases between them.

This clonotype was seen a handful of times. This chain connects TRBV20-1 to TRBJ1-3, with 10 bases that match TRBD1. Looked up from germline, CDR1 is DFQATT and CDR2 is SNEGSKA (reference sequence). The CDR3 has 16 amino acids. After removal of 1 base from V and 1 base from J, the junction contained 4 bases not matched to a gene. CDR3 sequence (DNA): TGCAGTGCTAGAGGACAGGGGGCGAGATCTGGAAACACCATATATTTT. It codes for CSARGQGARSGNTIYF.

The chain recombines TRBV12-3 or TRBV12-4 with TRBJ2-1, with D maybe TRBD2 (6 bases). Deletions cut 3 bases from V and 2 bases from J, with 8 bases between. There are 14 residues in the CDR3. The CDR3 bases are TGTGCCAGCAGTTTCGGGGGAGCCTACAATGAGCAGTTCTTC. Amino acid sequence: CASSFGGAYNEQFF.

This chain connects TRBV7-3 to TRBJ2-1, with 10 bases that match TRBD2. Trimming removed 0 bases from V and 8 bases from J; junction bases left unmatched: 10. The germline gives CDR1 SGHTA, CDR2 FQGTGA. This CDR3 is 17 amino acids long. CDR3 sequence: CASSLTNGAGGPYEQFF. CDR3 bases: TGTGCCAGCAGCTTAACGAATGGAGCGGGAGGGCCCTATGAGCAGTTCTTC. The full variable domain, its missing parts supplied by reference TRBV7-3 and TRBJ2-1, is GAGVSQTPSNKVTEKGKYVELRCDPISGHTALYWYRQSLGQGPEFLIYFQGTGAADDSGLPNDRFFAVRPEGSVSTLKIQRTERGDSAVYLCASSLTNGAGGPYEQFFGPGTRLTVL.

Many counts were recorded for this clonotype. This sequence joins TRBV12-3 or TRBV12-4 and TRBJ2-5; D gene ambiguous. This CDR3 has 8 amino acids. V lost 8 bases and J 10 bases, leaving 5 bases between the germline ends. The CDR3 DNA reads as TGTGCCAGCCAGGACCAGTACTTC. Protein product: CASQDQYF.

The genes are TRBV5-1 and TRBJ1-1; D not certain. CDR1 is SGHRS and CDR2 is YFSETQ in the germline V gene. Trimming shortened V by 4 bases and J by 8 bases, and 12 bases separated the two germline ends. The CDR3 contains 12 residues. The CDR3 reads CASSLKEGEAFF. The CDR3 DNA reads TGCGCCAGCAGCCTGAAAGAAGGCGAAGCTTTCTTT.

This clonotype occurred many times. The chain links TRBV19 to TRBJ2-1; D is uncertain. The germline V gene has CDR1 LNHDA and CDR2 SQIVND (reference sequence). Trimming removed 1 base at V and 7 bases at J, with 14 bases between. The CDR3 is 15 residues long. The CDR3 nucleotides are TGTGCCAGTAGTATAGTACTGCTAGTCTCGAATGAGCAGTTCTTC. It translates to CASSIVLLVSNEQFF. The full variable domain, with the rest looked up from reference TRBV19 and TRBJ2-1, is DGGITQSPKYLFRKEGQNVTLSCEQNLNHDAMYWYRQDPGQGLRLIYYSQIVNDFQKGDIAEGYSVSREKKESFPLTVTSAQKNPTAFYLCASSIVLLVSNEQFFGPGTRLTVL.

This clonotype was observed a handful of times. V gene TRBV29-1 combines with J gene TRBJ2-7; D is possibly TRBD1 or TRBD2 (6 bases each). V was pared by 3 bases and J by 4 bases, with 16 bases between. This CDR3 has 14 residues. Germline CDR1 SQVTM, CDR2 ANQGSEA. The CDR3 nucleotides are TGCAGCGTTGAGGGCGGGACATGGGGGTACGAGCAGTACTTC. Protein: CSVEGGTWGYEQYF.

This clonotype was found many times. The rearrangement joins TRBV5-6 to TRBJ2-1, with 12 nucleotides matching TRBD2. The CDR3 covers 15 residues. Unmatched junction bases numbered 7, after V lost 4 bases and J lost 8 bases. The germline gives CDR1 SGHDT, CDR2 YYEEEE. The CDR3 bases are TGTGCCAGCAGCATCCCTAGCGGGAGGGAATATGAGCAGTTCTTC. It codes for CASSIPSGREYEQFF.

The V call is TRBV20-1, the J call TRBJ2-1; D not certain. CDR1 and CDR2 from the germline V gene are DFQATT and SNEGSKA (reference sequence). The CDR3 loop spans 12 amino acids. Trimming took off 1 base at V and 7 bases at J, with 8 bases between the two ends. The CDR3 DNA follows: TGCAGTGCTAGAGCGGTAGTGAATGAGCAGTTCTTC. This gives the protein CSARAVVNEQFF.

The table lists this clonotype with many counts. This rearrangement joins TRBV11-3 to TRBJ2-2, with D possibly TRBD2 on 6 matching bases. The CDR3 length is 16 residues. CDR1 is SGHNT, CDR2 YENEEA, per germline. Trimming removed 3 bases from V and 1 base from J, with 12 bases in between. CDR3 in DNA: TGTGCCAGCAGCTTCTGGAGGGTACTGAACACCGGGGAGCTGTTTTTT. As protein: CASSFWRVLNTGELFF.

Many counts were recorded for this clonotype. The rearrangement joins TRBV3-1 to TRBJ2-7, with 11 bases matching TRBD1. There are 16 residues in the CDR3. V shed 6 bases, J shed 6 bases, and the junction held 13 bases outside the gene matches. Looked up from germline, CDR1 is LGHDT and CDR2 is YNNKEL (reference sequence). In DNA form, the CDR3 reads TGTGCCAGCAGTCCGACCCCGGGACAGGGGGACCTCGAGCAGTACTTC. Protein sequence: CASSPTPGQGDLEQYF.

This clonotype was picked up one time. This chain uses TRBV12-3 or TRBV12-4 with TRBJ2-1; the match to TRBD2 covers 7 bases. The length of the CDR3 is 14 residues. The V segment lost 3 bases and the J segment 7 bases; nucleotides outside the gene matches: 6. The CDR3: CASSLGGSSNEQFF. DNA for the CDR3: TGTGCCAGCAGTTTGGGCGGGAGCTCGAATGAGCAGTTCTTC.

This clonotype was detected only a few times. A read error may explain this, as a much larger clone is one base away. This chain connects TRBV20-1 to TRBJ1-2, with D unclear. This CDR3 has 16 amino acids. CDR1 is DFQATT and CDR2 is SNEGSKA in the germline V gene (reference sequence). CDR3 protein: CCALIPPGPEGYGYTF. The CDR3 DNA reads as TGCTGTGCTCTTATACCACCGGGCCCCGAGGGATATGGCTACACCTTC.

This clonotype appeared many times. The chain combines TRBV7-8 with TRBJ2-2; 12 bases are shared with TRBD2. This CDR3 is built from 16 residues. The V gene's germline CDR1 is SGHVS and CDR2 FQNEAQ. J lost 6 bases, V lost 4 bases, and 6 bases had no gene match. The CDR3 DNA follows: TGTGCCAGCAGCTCCGGACTAGCGGGGTTAGCCGGGGAGCTGTTTTTT. It specifies CASSSGLAGLAGELFF.

This clonotype was seen ten or more times. The rearrangement uses TRBV5-1 and TRBJ2-5; D not resolved. The CDR3 has 14 residues. Deletions cut 3 bases from V and 0 bases from J, with 9 bases between. Germline values: CDR1 SGHRS, CDR2 YFSETQ. The CDR3 nucleotides are TGCGCCAGCAGCTATACATCGAACCAAGAGACCCAGTACTTC. Protein product: CASSYTSNQETQYF.

In this sample, this clonotype turned up many times. The chain is built from TRBV7-2 and TRBJ2-1; D is possibly TRBD1 (5 bases). Trimming removed 5 bases at V and 0 bases at J, with 14 bases between. The CDR3 has 16 residues. Germline-derived CDR1 and CDR2 are SGHTA and FQGNSA. CDR3 bases: TGTGCCAGCAGCGGACACAGTCAAAGCTCCTACAATGAGCAGTTCTTC. This codes for CASSGHSQSSYNEQFF.

This clonotype was counted a few times. The chain couples TRBV6-1 to TRBJ1-1; 7 nucleotides align to TRBD1. CDR1 and CDR2 from the germline V gene are MNHNS and SASEGT. V lost 6 bases, J lost 5 bases, and 6 bases stayed unmatched. The CDR3 is 13 amino acids. The CDR3 sequence: CASSNAGGTEAFF. In DNA, the CDR3 is TGTGCCAGCAGCAACGCAGGGGGAACTGAAGCTTTCTTT.